These T cell receptor beta chains were read from a single sample in a study of T-cell reconstitution after alpha-beta-depleted transplantation in children. TCRdb processed the PCR reads anew with MiXCR; each CDR3 protein has one entry. Here the sample spans over 70,000 distinct CDR3 sequences, 7% to 10% being singletons. The specimen comprised PBMCs from the stem cell graft donor, sampled from the stem cell graft. The receptors shown here come from a human donor who donated a stem cell graft to a child with congenital amegakaryocytic thrombocytopenia. CDR3s include the opening cysteine and the closing phenylalanine or tryptophan. Only some rows state a clone size, as once, few, many or a class for expanded clones.

clone_size j_call v_call cdr3_aa
many TRBJ2-1 TRBV5-1 CASRSELGGAPGNEQFF
many TRBJ2-7 TRBV3-1 CASSHPGTGVEQYF
many TRBJ1-1 TRBV7-2 CASSLDRGAEAFF
many TRBJ1-3 TRBV12-3/TRBV12-4 CASIPGTARGNTIYF
many TRBJ2-7 TRBV7-9 CASSLRWAYEQYF
many TRBJ2-3 TRBV5-4 CASSLGNRAYRTDTQYF
few TRBJ2-7 TRBV18 CASSTSSYEQYF
many TRBJ1-1 TRBV7-9 CASSLAVRSTEAFF
many TRBJ2-2 TRBV25-1 CASSEYRTGLSGELFF
many TRBJ1-2 TRBV7-2 CASSGQGTFGYTF
many TRBJ2-1 TRBV11-2 CASPAGSLEFNNEQFF
many TRBJ1-4 TRBV4-3 CASSQDRKTGLLNEKLFF
many TRBJ1-5 TRBV12-3/TRBV12-4 CASSQQGLGNQPQHF
many TRBJ1-1 TRBV5-5 CASSSRSQGTEAFF
many TRBJ2-1 TRBV28 CASRAQSPTSGGNEQFF
many TRBJ2-7 TRBV29-1 CSVEVDSYEQYF
many TRBJ2-1 TRBV20-1 CSARDQGGGAYNEQFF
many TRBJ1-2 TRBV5-6 CASSFGTEGGYTF
many TRBJ1-2 TRBV7-2 CASSLSASGSNYGYTF
many TRBJ2-3 TRBV11-2 CASSFKDAGRFFSTDTQYF
many TRBJ2-7 TRBV29-1 CSVEDLLGGGNEQYF
many TRBJ2-5 TRBV2 CASSVGALETQYF
many TRBJ1-2 TRBV20-1 CSARWRVDGYTF
many TRBJ2-6 TRBV20-1 CSARSGASGANVLTF
many TRBJ2-5 TRBV11-2 CASSLGTGGETQYF
NA TRBJ2-1 TRBV11-1 CASSLPWGKSGGDNEQFF
many TRBJ1-1 TRBV29-1 CSVALARDTEAFF
few TRBJ1-1 TRBV29-1 CSVDRAGMNTEAFF
many TRBJ2-5 TRBV20-1 CSYGPKETQYF
many TRBJ1-6 TRBV5-1 CASSFGTGDSPLHF
many TRBJ1-1 TRBV29-1 CSTKPSFDTEAFF
NA TRBJ1-1 TRBV3-1 CASSQMAGALTEAFF
many TRBJ2-2 TRBV27 CASSPLRAGQNTGELFF
many TRBJ1-2 TRBV5-6 CASSLMATGGIHGYTF
many TRBJ1-5 TRBV2 CASSRDSRGNQPQHF
many TRBJ1-1 TRBV7-2 CASSLAIEYTEAFF
many TRBJ2-2 TRBV2 CASSESGTANTGELFF
many TRBJ2-7 TRBV4-2 CASRLGTGQEYEQYF
many TRBJ1-1 TRBV20-1 CSAPLWGQNTEAFF
many TRBJ2-7 TRBV28 CASSLPGTTYEQYF
many TRBJ2-5 TRBV3-1 CASSTRTSGNLETQYF
many TRBJ1-1 TRBV7-9 CASSWEDRTEAFF
many TRBJ1-4 TRBV3-1 CASSSGQINEKLFF